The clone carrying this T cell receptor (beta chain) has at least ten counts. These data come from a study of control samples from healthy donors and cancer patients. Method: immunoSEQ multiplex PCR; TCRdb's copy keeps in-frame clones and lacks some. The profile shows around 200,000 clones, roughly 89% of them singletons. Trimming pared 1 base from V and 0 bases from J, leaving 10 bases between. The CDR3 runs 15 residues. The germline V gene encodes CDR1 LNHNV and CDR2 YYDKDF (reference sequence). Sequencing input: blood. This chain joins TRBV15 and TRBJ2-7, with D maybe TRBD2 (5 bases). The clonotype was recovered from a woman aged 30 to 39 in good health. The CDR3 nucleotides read TGTGCCACCAGCAGAGTAATCGGGAACTCCTACGAGCAGTACTTC. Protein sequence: CATSRVIGNSYEQYF. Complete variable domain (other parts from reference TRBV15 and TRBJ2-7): DAMVIQNPRYQVTQFGKPVTLSCSQTLNHNVMYWYQQKSSQAPKLLFHYYDKDFNNEADTPDNFQSRRPNTSFCFLDIRSPGLGDTAMYLCATSRVIGNSYEQYFGPGTRLTVT.